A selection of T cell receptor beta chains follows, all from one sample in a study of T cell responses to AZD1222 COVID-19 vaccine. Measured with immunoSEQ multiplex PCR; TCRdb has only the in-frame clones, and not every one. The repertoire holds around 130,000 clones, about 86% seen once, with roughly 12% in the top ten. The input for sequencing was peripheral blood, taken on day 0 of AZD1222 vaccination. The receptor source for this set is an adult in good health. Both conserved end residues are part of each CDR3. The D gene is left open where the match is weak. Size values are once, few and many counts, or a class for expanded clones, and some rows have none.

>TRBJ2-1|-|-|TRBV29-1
CSARRISGRSSYNEQFF
TGCAGCGCCCGGCGAATCAGTGGGAGAAGTTCCTACAATGAGCAGTTCTTC
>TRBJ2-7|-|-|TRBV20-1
CSARSSYEQYF
TGCAGTGCTAGGTCGTCGTACGAGCAGTACTTC
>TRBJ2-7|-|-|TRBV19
CASRSRSGGEQYF
TGTGCCAGTAGGTCCAGATCCGGAGGCGAGCAGTACTTC
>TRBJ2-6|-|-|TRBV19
CASGTFGANVLTF
TGTGCCTCAGGGACATTTGGGGCCAACGTCCTGACTTTC
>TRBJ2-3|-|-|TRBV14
CASSQDWDIKVWAISSTDTQYF
TGTGCCAGCAGCCAAGATTGGGATATCAAGGTCTGGGCGATTTCTAGCACAGATACGCAGTATTTT
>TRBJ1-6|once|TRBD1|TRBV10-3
CAISKVNRGEENSPLHF
TGTGCCATAAGTAAAGTTAACAGGGGGGAAGAAAATTCACCCCTCCACTTT
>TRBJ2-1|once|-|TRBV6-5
CASSYLGGKQFF
TGTGCCAGCAGTTACCTCGGGGGTAAGCAGTTCTTC
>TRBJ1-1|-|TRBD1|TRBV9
CASSVSGGRTEAFF
TGTGCCAGCAGCGTTTCAGGGGGCCGCACTGAAGCTTTCTTT
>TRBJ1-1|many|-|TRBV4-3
CASSQDPTGWENTEAFF
TGCGCCAGCAGCCAAGATCCGACAGGTTGGGAGAACACTGAAGCTTTCTTT
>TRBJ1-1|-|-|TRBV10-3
CAIRTGIGTEAFF
TGTGCCATCAGAACAGGGATAGGAACTGAAGCTTTCTTT
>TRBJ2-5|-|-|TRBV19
CASSPTTGVKTQYF
TGTGCCAGTAGTCCTACTACCGGGGTAAAGACCCAGTACTTC
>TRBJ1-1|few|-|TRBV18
CASSPGQNTEAFF
TGTGCCAGCTCACCCGGACAGAACACTGAAGCTTTCTTT
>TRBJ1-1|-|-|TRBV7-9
CASSLRTGNTEAFF
TGTGCCAGCAGCCTAAGAACGGGGAACACTGAAGCTTTCTTT
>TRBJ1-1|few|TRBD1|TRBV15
CATSDTGTGDGYTEAFF
TGTGCCACCAGCGATACCGGGACAGGGGACGGATACACTGAAGCTTTCTTT
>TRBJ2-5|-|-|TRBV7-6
CASSSSGVQTQYF
TGTGCCAGCAGCTCTTCAGGGGTACAGACCCAGTACTTC
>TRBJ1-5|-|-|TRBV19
CASSIGDRLNQPQHF
TGTGCCAGTAGTATAGGAGACAGGCTCAATCAGCCCCAGCATTTT
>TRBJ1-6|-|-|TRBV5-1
CASTAGSSYNSPLHF
TGCGCCAGCACGGCAGGGAGCTCCTATAATTCACCCCTCCACTTT
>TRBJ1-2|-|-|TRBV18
CASSPTVEAGYTF
TGTGCCAGCTCACCCACAGTGGAGGCTGGCTACACCTTC
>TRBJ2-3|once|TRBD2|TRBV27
CASSLLGLAGNTDTQYF
TGTGCCAGCAGTTTGCTGGGACTAGCGGGAAACACAGATACGCAGTATTTT
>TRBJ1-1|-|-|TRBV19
CASSIEGTEAFF
TGTGCCAGTAGTATCGAGGGCACTGAAGCTTTCTTT
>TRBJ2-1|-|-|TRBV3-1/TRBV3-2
CASSPLRHAYNEQFF
TGTGCCAGCAGCCCTCTTCGACACGCTTACAATGAGCAGTTCTTC
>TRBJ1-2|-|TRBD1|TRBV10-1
CASSTGGSYGYTF
TGCGCCAGCAGTACAGGGGGATCCTATGGCTACACCTTC
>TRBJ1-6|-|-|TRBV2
CASSDSFPINSPLHF
TGTGCCAGCAGTGACAGCTTTCCAATTAATTCACCCCTCCACTTT
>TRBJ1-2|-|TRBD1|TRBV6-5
CASSQTGAYGYTF
TGTGCCAGCAGCCAGACAGGGGCCTATGGCTACACCTTC
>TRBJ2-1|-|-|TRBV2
CASSENGLTGQFF
TGTGCCAGCAGTGAAAACGGACTAACAGGGCAGTTCTTC
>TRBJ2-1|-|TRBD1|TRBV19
CASGGQGSYEQFF
TGTGCCAGTGGGGGACAGGGGTCTTATGAGCAGTTCTTC
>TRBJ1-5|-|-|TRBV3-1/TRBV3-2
CASSQDRGPQHF
TGTGCCAGCAGCCAAGATCGCGGGCCCCAGCATTTT
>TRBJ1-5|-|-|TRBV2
CASRERGNQPQHF
TGTGCCAGCAGGGAAAGGGGAAATCAGCCCCAGCATTTT
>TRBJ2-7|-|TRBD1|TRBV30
CAWSAKQGLYEQYF
TGTGCCTGGAGTGCAAAACAGGGGCTCTACGAGCAGTACTTC
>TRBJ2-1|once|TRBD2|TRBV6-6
CASTTPGLARNEQFF
TGTGCCAGCACAACCCCGGGACTAGCGCGGAATGAGCAGTTCTTC
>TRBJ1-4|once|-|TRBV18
CASSPISATNEKLFF
TGTGCCAGCTCACCAATCAGTGCAACTAATGAAAAACTGTTTTTT
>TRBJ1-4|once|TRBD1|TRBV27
CASSRQGAREKLFF
TGTGCCAGCAGTAGACAGGGCGCGCGTGAAAAACTGTTTTTT
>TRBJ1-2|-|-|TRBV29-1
CSVEDLRTYGYTF
TGCAGCGTTGAAGATTTGCGGACCTATGGCTACACCTTC
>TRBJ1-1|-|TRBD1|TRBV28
CASPPRDRVNTEAFF
TGTGCCAGCCCCCCGCGGGACAGGGTGAACACTGAAGCTTTCTTT
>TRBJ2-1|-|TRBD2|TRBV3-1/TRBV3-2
CASSLGLAGGEQFF
TGTGCCAGCAGCCTCGGACTAGCGGGAGGTGAGCAGTTCTTC
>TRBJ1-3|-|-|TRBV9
CASNQGASSGNTIYF
TGTGCCAGCAATCAGGGCGCGAGCTCTGGAAACACCATATATTTT
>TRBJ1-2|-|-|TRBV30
CACDYGYTF
TGTGCCTGCGACTATGGCTACACCTTC
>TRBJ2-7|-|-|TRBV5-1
CASSLVLAGEQYF
TGCGCCAGCAGCTTGGTCTTAGCAGGCGAGCAGTACTTC
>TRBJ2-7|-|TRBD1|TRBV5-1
CASSLPKTGGWVYEQYF
TGCGCCAGCAGCTTACCTAAGACAGGGGGCTGGGTCTACGAGCAGTACTTC
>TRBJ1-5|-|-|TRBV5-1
CASSADDNQPQHF
TGCGCCAGCAGCGCGGATGACAATCAGCCCCAGCATTTT
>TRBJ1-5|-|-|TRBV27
CASSLGGFQPQHF
TGTGCCAGCAGTTTAGGTGGGTTCCAGCCCCAGCATTTT
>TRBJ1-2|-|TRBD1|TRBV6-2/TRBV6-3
CASSYTGQGNYGYTF
TGTGCCAGCAGTTACACGGGACAGGGGAACTATGGCTACACCTTC
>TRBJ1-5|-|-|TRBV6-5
CASSYSKREPQHF
TGTGCCAGCAGTTACTCCAAGCGGGAGCCCCAGCATTTT
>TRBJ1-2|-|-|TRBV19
CASSIQDNYGYTF
TGTGCCAGTAGTATTCAGGACAACTATGGCTACACCTTC
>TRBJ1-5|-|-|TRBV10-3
CAISESPSGDQPQHF
TGTGCCATCAGTGAGTCTCCGTCGGGGGATCAGCCCCAGCATTTT
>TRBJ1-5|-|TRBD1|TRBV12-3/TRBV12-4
CASSTGGDQPQHF
TGTGCCAGCAGTACAGGGGGCGATCAGCCCCAGCATTTT
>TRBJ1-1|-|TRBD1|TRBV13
CASSAADRGNTEAFF
TGTGCCAGCAGCGCAGCGGACAGGGGGAACACTGAAGCTTTCTTT
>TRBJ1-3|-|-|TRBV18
CASSGGQISGNTIYF
TGTGCCAGCTCGGGGGGCCAGATCTCTGGAAACACCATATATTTT
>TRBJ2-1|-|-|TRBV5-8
CASSLGQSSYNEQFF
TGTGCCAGCAGCTTGGGGCAGTCCTCCTACAATGAGCAGTTCTTC
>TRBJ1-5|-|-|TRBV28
CASSFGWTSSNQPQHF
TGTGCCAGCAGTTTTGGTTGGACCTCCAGCAATCAGCCCCAGCATTTT
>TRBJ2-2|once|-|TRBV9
CASSVAPNTGELFF
TGTGCCAGCAGCGTAGCCCCTAACACCGGGGAGCTGTTTTTT
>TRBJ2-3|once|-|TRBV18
CASSPAAGAEGRSQYF
TGTGCCAGCTCACCAGCTGCGGGGGCGGAGGGTCGTTCGCAGTATTTT
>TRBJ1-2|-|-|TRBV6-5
CASSYKTNYGHTF
TGTGCCAGCAGTTACAAGACGAACTATGGCCACACCTTC
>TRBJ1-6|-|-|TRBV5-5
CASSSGVGHAPSPLHF
TGTGCCAGCAGCTCGGGAGTGGGACACGCTCCGTCACCCCTCCACTTT
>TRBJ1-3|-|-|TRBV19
CASKGPHSGNTIYF
TGTGCCAGTAAAGGACCGCACTCTGGAAACACCATATATTTT
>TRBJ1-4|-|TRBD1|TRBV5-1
CASSLATGGRGEKLFF
TGCGCCAGCAGCTTGGCGACAGGGGGCAGGGGTGAAAAACTGTTTTTT
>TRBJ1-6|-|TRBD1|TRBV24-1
CATSALTGPSSYNSPLHF
TGTGCCACCAGTGCCCTGACAGGGCCTAGCTCCTATAATTCACCCCTCCACTTT